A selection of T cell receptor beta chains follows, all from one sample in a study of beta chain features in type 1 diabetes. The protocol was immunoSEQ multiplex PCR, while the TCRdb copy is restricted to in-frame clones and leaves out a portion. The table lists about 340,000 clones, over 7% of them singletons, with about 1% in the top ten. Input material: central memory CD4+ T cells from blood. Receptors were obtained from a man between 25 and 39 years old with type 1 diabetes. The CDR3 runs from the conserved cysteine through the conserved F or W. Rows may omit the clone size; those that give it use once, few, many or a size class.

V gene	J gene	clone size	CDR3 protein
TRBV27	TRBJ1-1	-	CASRSWGGGMNTEAFF
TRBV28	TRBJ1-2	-	CASSLQQVYGYTF
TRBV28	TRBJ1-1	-	CASSLIDSSNTEAFF
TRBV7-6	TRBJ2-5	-	CASSLVWGSRETQYF
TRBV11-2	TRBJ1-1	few	CASSLKRLNTEAFF
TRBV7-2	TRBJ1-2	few	CASSQGRGAEGYTF
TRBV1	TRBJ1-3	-	CTSSQEGQPLSGNTIYF
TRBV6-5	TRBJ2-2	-	CASSYSKRNTGELFF
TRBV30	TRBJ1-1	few	CAWATGFGGAFF
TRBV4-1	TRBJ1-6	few	CASSQEEGRNSPLHF
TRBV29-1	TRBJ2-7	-	CSVEGEQLYEQYF
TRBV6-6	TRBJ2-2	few	CASSYSTGGSGELFF
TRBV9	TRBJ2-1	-	CASSAGGRSYNEQFF
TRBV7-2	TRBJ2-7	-	CASSLAPGGGASSYEQYF
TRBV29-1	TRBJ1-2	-	CSVDGYYGYTF
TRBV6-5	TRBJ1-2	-	CASSKDRGQNYGYTF
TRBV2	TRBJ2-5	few	CASRAGGETQYF
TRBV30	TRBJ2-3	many	CAWRETDTQYF
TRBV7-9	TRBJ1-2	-	CASSPTANYGYTF
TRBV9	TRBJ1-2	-	CASSVWGTNYGYTF
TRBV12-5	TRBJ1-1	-	CASGLWQSEAFF
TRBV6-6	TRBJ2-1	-	CASSYPIAEENNEQFF
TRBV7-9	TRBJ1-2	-	CASSFGQLNYGYTF
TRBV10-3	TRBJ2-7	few	CAISEGGSSYEQYF
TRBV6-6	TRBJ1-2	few	CASSYWTENYGYTF
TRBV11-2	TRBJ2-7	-	CASSLGPSNEQYF
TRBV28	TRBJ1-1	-	CASSFSTLLDRNTEAFF
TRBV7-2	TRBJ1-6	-	CASSLVGVGNSPLHF
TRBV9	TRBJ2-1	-	CASSVASLKGNEQFF
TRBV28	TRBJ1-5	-	CASTTNQPQHF
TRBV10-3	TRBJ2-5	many	CAIGGGETDRPREAQYF